The 2 T cell receptor beta chains reported below all come from one sample, sequenced in a study of CD8 T cells in Susac syndrome. Random hexamers primed reverse transcription of about 0.5 to 1 ug RNA. Via MiXCR, TCRdb re-called the immunoSEQ multiplex PCR reads, giving one row per CDR3 protein. Among approximately 70,000 distinct CDR3 sequences listed, approximately 93% were seen once. The material sequenced was CD8+ T cells from PBMCs. The receptors shown here come from a human donor with multiple sclerosis.

This chain links TRBV29-1 with TRBJ1-2, with 7 bases aligning to TRBD1. Trimming took 3 bases from V and 1 from J; bases not matched to a gene: 8. Per germline, CDR1 SQVTM and CDR2 ANQGSEA. The length of the CDR3 is 15 residues. The CDR3 nucleotides are TGCAGCGTTGAGTTTGCTTGGGACAGTAACTATGGCTACACCTTC. Protein: CSVEFAWDSNYGYTF.

This chain joins TRBV12-3 or TRBV12-4 and TRBJ2-1; D is perhaps TRBD2 (6 bases). Trimming cost V 3 bases and J 5 bases, with 17 bases left between them. This CDR3 is built from 16 residues. CDR3 sequence: CASSFIMGGPNNEQFF. The CDR3 nucleotides read TGTGCCAGCAGTTTTATTATGGGGGGTCCGAACAATGAGCAGTTCTTC.